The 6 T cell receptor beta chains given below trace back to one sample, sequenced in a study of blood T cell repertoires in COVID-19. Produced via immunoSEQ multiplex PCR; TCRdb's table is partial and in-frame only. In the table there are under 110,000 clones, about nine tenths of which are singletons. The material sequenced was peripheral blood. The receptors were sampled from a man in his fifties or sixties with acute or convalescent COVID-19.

The DNA for the CDR3 is TGTGCCAGCAGCTCGGACAGAGCCTATGGCTACACCTTC. Its translation: CASSSDRAYGYTF. The chain joins TRBV7-2 to TRBJ1-2, with D maybe TRBD1 (6 bases). The CDR3 runs to 13 residues. Trimming removed 4 bases at V and 4 bases at J, with 10 bases between. Germline-derived CDR1 and CDR2 are SGHTA and FQGNSA.

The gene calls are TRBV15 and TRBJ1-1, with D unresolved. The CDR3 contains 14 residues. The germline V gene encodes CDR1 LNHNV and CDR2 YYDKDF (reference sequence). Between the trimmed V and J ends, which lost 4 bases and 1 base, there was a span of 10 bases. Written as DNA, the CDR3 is TGTGCCACCAGCACCTTCGGGAAGAACACTGAAGCTTTCTTT. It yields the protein CATSTFGKNTEAFF.

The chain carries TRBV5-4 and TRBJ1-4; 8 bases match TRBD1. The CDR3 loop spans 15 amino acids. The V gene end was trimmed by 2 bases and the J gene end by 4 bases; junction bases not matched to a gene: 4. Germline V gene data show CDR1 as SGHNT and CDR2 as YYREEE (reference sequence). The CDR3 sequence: CASSFDRGNNEKLFF. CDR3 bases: TGTGCCAGCAGCTTTGACAGGGGAAATAATGAAAAACTGTTTTTT. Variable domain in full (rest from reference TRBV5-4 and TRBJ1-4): ETGVTQSPTHLIKTRGQQVTLRCSSQSGHNTVSWYQQALGQGPQFIFQYYREEENGRGNFPPRFSGLQFPNYSSELNVNALELDDSALYLCASSFDRGNNEKLFFGSGTQLSVL.

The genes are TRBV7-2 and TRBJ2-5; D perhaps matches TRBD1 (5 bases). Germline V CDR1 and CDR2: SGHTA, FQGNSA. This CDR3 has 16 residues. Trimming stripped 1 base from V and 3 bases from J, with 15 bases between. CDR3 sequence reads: CASSLGIRAGEETQYF. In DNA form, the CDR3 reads TGTGCCAGCAGCTTAGGGATCAGGGCCGGAGAAGAGACCCAGTACTTC.

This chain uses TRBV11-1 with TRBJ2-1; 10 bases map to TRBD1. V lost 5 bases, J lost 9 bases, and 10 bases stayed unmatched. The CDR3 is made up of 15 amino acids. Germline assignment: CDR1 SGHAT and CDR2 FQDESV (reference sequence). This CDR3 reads CASSPRDRGGGEQFF. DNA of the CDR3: TGTGCCAGCAGCCCCCGGGACAGGGGTGGGGGTGAGCAGTTCTTC. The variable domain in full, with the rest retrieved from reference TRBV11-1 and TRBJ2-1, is EAEVAQSPRYKITEKSQAVAFWCDPISGHATLYWYRQILGQGPELLVQFQDESVVDDSQLPKDRFSAERLKGVDSTLKIQPAELGDSAMYLCASSPRDRGGGEQFFGPGTRLTVL.

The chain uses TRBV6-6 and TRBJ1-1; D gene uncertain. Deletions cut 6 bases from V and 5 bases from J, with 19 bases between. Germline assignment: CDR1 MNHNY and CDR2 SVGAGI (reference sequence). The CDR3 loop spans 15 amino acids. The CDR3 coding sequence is TGTGCCAGCAGCTACGGAGGGAGGGTGGGTACTGAAGCTTTCTTT. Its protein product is CASSYGGRVGTEAFF.